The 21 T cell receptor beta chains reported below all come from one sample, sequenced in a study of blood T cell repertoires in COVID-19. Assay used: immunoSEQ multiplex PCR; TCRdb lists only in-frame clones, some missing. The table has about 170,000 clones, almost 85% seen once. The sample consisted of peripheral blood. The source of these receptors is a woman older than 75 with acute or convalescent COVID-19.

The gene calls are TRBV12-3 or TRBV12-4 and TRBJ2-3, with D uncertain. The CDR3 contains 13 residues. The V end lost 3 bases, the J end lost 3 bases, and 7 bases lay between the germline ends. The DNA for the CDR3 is TGTGCCAGCAGTTTTCAGCGAACAGATACGCAGTATTTT. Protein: CASSFQRTDTQYF.

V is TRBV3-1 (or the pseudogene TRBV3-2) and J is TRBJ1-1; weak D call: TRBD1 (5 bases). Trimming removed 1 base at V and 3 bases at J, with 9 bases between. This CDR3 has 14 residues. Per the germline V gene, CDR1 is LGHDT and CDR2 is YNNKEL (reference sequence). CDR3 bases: TGTGCCAGCAGCCAAGCCGCGGGGGACACTGAAGCTTTCTTT. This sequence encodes CASSQAAGDTEAFF.

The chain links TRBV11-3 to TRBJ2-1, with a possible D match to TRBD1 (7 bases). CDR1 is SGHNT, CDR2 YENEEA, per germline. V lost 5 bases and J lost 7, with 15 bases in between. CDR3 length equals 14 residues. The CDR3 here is CASSPRAGGNEQFF. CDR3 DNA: TGTGCCAGCAGCCCCAGGGCAGGGGGGAATGAGCAGTTCTTC.

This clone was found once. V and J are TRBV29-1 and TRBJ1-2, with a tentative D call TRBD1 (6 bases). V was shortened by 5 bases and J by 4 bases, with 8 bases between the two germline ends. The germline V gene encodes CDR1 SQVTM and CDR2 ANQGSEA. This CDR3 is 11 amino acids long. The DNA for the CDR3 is TGCAGCGTTCGGGACATCTATGGCTACACCTTC. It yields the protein CSVRDIYGYTF.

CDR3 sequence (DNA): TGTGCCAGCTCAGCAAACAGGGGTGGGGAGCAGTACTTC. As protein: CASSANRGGEQYF. V gene TRBV18 combines with J gene TRBJ2-7, with 7 nucleotides matching TRBD1. In germline, CDR1 is KGHSH, CDR2 LQKENI. V shed 5 bases and J 7 bases; nucleotides not matched to a gene: 8. The CDR3 length is 13 residues.

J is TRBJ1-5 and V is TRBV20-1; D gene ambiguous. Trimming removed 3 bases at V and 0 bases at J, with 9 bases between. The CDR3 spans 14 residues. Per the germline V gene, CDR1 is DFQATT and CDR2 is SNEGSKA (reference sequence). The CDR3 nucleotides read TGCAGTGCTAGTTCTCCTTATAGCAATCAGCCCCAGCATTTT. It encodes CSASSPYSNQPQHF.

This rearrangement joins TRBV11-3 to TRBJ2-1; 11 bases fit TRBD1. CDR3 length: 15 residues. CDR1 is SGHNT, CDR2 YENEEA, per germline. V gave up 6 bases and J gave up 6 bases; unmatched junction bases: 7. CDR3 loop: CASSYSGTGGNEQFF. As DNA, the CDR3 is TGTGCCAGCAGTTACTCCGGGACAGGGGGCAATGAGCAGTTCTTC.

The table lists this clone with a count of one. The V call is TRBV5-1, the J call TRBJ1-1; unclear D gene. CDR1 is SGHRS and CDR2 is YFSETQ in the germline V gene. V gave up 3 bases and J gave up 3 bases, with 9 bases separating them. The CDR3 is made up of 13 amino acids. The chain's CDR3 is CASSWRADTEAFF. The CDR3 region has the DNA TGCGCCAGCAGCTGGAGGGCGGACACTGAAGCTTTCTTT. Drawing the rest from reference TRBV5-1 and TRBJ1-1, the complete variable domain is KAGVTQTPRYLIKTRGQQVTLSCSPISGHRSVSWYQQTPGQGLQFLFEYFSETQRNKGNFPGRFSGRQFSNSRSEMNVSTLELGDSALYLCASSWRADTEAFFGQGTRLTVV.

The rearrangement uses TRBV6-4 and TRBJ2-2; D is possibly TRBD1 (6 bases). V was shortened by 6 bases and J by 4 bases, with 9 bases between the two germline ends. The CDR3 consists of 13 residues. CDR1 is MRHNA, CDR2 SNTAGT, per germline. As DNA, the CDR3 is TGTGCCAGCAGCGCGACAGGCACCGGGGAGCTGTTTTTT. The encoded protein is CASSATGTGELFF.

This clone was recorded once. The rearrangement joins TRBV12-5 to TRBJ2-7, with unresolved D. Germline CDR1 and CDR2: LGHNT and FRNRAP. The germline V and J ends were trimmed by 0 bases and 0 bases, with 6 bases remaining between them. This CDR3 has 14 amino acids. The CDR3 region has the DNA TGTGCTAGTGGTTTGGTTCCTCTCTCCTACGAGCAGTACTTC. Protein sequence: CASGLVPLSYEQYF.

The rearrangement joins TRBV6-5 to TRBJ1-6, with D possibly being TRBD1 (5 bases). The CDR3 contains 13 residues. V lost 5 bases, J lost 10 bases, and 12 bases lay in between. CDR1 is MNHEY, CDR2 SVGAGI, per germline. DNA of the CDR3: TGTGCCAGCAGTACGGACAACCGGTCACCCCTCCACTTT. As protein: CASSTDNRSPLHF.

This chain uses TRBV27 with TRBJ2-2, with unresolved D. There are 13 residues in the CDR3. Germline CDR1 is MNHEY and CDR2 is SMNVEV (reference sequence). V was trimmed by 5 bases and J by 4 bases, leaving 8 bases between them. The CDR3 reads CASSPFGTGELFF. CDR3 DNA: TGTGCCAGCAGTCCCTTCGGCACCGGGGAGCTGTTTTTT.

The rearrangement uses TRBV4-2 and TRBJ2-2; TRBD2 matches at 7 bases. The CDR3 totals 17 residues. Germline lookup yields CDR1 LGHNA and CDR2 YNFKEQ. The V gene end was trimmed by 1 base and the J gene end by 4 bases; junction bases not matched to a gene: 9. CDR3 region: CASSQATFRGSTGELFF. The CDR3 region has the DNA TGTGCCAGCAGCCAAGCCACGTTTCGCGGGAGCACCGGGGAGCTGTTTTTT.

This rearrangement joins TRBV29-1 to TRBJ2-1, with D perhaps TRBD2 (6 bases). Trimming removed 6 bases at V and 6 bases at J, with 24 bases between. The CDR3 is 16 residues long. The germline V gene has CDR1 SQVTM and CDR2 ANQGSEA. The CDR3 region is CSVPLPSVRPANEQFF. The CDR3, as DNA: TGCAGCGTCCCCCTACCTAGCGTCCGGCCAGCCAATGAGCAGTTCTTC.

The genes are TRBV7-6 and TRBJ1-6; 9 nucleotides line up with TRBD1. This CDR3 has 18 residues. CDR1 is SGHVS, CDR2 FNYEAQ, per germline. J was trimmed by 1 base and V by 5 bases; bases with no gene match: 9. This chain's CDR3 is CASSTGTGLGSYNSPLHF. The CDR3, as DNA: TGTGCCAGCAGCACAGGGACAGGGTTGGGGTCCTATAATTCACCCCTCCACTTT.

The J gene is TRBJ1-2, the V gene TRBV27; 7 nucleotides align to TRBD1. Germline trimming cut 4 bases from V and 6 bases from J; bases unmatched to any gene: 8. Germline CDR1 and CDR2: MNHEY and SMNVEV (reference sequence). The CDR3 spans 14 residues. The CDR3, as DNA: TGTGCCAGCAGTTCCCAACAGGGGTTCAATGGCTACACCTTC. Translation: CASSSQQGFNGYTF.

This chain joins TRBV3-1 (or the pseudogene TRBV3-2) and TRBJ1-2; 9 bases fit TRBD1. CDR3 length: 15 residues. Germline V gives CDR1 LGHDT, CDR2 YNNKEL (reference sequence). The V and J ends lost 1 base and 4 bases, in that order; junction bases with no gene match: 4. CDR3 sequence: CASSQGPTGGYGYTF. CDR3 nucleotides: TGTGCCAGCAGCCAAGGTCCGACAGGGGGCTATGGCTACACCTTC.

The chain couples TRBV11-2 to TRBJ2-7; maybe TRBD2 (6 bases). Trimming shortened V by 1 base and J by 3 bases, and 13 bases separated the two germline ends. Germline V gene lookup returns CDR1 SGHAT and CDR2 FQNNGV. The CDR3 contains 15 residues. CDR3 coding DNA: TGTGCCAGCAGCTTAGGAGGCGGGAACAGCTACGAGCAGTACTTC. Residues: CASSLGGGNSYEQYF.

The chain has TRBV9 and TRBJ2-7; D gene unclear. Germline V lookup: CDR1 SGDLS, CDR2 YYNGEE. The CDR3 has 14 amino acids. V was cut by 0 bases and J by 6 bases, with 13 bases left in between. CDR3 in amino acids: CASSVAQSVSEQYF. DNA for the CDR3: TGTGCCAGCAGCGTAGCACAGTCGGTCAGCGAGCAGTACTTC.

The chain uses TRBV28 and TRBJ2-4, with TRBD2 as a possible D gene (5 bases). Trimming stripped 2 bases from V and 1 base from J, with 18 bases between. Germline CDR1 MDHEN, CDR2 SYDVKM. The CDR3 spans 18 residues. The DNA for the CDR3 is TGTGCCAGCAGTTTACGACCCCGGACCGGGGATGCCAAAAACATTCAGTACTTC. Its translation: CASSLRPRTGDAKNIQYF.

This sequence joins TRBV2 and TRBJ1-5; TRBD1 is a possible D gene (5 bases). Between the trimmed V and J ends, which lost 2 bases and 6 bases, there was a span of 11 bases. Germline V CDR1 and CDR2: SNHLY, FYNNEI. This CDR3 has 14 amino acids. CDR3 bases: TGTGCCAGCAGTGAACAGGGAATGGCTCAGCCCCAGCATTTT. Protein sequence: CASSEQGMAQPQHF.